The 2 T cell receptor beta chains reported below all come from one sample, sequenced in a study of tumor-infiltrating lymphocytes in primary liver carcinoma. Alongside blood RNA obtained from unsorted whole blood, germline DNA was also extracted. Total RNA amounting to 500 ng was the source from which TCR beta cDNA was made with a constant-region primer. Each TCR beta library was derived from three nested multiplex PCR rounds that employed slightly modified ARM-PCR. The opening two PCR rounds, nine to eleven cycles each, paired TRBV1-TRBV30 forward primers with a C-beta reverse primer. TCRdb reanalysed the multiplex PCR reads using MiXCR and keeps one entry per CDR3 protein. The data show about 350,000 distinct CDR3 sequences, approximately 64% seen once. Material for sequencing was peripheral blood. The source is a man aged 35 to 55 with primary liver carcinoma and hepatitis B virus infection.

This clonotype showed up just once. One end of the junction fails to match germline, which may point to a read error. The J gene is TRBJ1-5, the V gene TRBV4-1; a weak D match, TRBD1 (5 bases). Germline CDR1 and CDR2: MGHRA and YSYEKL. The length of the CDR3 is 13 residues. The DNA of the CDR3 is TGCGCCAGCAGTCAAGATGTTAGGGGATCCCAGCATTTT. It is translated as CASSQDVRGSQHF.

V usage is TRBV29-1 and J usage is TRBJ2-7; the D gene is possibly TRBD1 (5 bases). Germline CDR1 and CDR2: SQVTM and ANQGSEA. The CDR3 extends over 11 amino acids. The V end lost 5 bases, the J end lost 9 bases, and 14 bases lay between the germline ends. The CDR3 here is CSVPGLPGQYF. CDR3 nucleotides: TGCAGCGTTCCAGGGCTGCCAGGGCAGTACTTC.